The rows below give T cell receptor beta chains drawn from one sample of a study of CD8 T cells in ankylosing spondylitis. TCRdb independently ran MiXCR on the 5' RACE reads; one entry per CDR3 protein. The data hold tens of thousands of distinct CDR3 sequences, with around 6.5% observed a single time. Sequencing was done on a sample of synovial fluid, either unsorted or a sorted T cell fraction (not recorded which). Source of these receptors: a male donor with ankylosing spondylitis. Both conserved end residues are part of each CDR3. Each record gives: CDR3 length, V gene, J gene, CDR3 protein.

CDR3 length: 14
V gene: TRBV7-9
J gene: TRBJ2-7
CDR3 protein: CASSLEGQGDEQYF

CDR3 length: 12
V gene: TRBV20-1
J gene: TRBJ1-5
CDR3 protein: CSARDARQPQHF

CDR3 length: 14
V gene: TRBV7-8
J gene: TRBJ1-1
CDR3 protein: CASSLQVLHTEAFF

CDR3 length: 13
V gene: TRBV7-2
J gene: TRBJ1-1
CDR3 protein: CASSLMDGTEAFF

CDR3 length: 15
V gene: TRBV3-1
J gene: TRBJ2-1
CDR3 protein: CASSLRQGTLDEQFF

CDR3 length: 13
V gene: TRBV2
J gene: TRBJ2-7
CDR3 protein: CASLHKGISEQYF

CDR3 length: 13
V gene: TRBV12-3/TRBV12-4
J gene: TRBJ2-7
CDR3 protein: CASSPVGDYEQYF

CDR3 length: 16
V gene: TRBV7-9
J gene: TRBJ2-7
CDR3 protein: CASSYRTSGTPGEQYF

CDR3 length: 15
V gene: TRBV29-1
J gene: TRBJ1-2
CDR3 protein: CSVSLLTGQRYGYTF

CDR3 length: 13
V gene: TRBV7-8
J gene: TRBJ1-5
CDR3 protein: CASSFSDGQPQHF

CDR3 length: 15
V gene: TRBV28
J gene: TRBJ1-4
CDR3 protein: CASRDAGFNNEKLFF

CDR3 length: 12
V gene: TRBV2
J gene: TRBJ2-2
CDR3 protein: CASSVGFGELFF

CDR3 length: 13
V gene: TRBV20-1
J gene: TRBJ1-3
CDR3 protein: CSAPDRGGNTIYF

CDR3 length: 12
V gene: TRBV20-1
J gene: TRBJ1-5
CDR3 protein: CSARTGDQPQHF

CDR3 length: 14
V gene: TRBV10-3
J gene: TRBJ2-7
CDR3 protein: CAISAKGGVDEQYF

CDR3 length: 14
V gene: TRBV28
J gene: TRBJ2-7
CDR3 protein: CASSLRGRLYEQYF

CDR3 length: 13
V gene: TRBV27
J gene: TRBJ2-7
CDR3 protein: CASILTREGEQYF

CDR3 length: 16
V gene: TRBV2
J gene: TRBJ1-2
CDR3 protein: CASRTPQGEGFYGYTF

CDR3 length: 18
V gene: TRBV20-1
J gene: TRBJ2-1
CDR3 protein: CSFRTGTSGGASYNEQFF

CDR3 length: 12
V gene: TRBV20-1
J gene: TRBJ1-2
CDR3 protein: CSARDRTYGYTF

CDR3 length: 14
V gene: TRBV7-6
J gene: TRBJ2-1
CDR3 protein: CASSLAHGDNEQFF

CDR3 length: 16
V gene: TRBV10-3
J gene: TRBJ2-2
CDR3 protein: CAISEPTGPNTGELFF

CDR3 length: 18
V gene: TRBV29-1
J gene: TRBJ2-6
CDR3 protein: CSVVRAGDRGPGANVLTF

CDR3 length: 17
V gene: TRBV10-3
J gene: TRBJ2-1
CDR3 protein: CAISESGQWTNYNEQFF

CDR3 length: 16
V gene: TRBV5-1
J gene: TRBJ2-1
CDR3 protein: CASSLVASGTYNEQFF

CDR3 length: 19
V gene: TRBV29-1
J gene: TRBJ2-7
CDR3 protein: CSVVIRPETSGERYDEQYF

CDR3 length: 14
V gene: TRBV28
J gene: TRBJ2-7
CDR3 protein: CASSLWGAPYEQYF

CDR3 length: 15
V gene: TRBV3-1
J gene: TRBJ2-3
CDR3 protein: CASSQDPRGSDTQYF

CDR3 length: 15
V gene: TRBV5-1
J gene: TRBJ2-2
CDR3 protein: CASSLIRVDTGELFF

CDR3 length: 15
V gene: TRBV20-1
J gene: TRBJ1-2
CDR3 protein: CSARALRGQTYGYTF

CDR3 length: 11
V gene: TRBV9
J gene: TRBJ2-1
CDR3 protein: CASGPYNEQFF

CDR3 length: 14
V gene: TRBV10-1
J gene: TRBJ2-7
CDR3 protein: CASSEGTGVYEQYF

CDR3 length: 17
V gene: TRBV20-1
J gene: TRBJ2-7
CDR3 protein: CSAALGLAGQGAYEQYF

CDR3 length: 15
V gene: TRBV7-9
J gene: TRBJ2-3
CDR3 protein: CASSLDTSTTDTQYF

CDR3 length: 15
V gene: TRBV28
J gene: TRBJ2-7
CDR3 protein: CASSLTGLGLYEQYF

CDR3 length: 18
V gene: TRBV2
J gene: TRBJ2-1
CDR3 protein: CASRGRWSGRAEGNEQFF

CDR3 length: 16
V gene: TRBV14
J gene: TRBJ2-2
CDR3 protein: CASSRAGTANTGELFF

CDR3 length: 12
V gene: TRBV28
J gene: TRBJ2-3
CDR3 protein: CASSLPTTTQYF

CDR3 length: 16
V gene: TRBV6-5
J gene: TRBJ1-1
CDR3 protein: CASSSTGTGGVTEAFF